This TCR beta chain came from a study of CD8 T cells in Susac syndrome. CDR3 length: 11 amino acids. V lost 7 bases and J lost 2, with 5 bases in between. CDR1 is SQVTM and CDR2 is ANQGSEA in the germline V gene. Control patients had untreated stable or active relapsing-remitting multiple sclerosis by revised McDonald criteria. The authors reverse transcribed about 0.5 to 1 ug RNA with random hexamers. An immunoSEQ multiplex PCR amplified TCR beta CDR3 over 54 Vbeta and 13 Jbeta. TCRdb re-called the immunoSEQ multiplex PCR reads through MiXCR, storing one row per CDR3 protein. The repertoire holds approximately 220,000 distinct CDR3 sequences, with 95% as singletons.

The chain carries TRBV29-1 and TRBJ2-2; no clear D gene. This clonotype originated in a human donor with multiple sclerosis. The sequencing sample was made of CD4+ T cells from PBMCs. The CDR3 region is CSAHNTGELFF. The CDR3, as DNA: TGCAGCGCCCATAACACCGGGGAGCTGTTTTTT.